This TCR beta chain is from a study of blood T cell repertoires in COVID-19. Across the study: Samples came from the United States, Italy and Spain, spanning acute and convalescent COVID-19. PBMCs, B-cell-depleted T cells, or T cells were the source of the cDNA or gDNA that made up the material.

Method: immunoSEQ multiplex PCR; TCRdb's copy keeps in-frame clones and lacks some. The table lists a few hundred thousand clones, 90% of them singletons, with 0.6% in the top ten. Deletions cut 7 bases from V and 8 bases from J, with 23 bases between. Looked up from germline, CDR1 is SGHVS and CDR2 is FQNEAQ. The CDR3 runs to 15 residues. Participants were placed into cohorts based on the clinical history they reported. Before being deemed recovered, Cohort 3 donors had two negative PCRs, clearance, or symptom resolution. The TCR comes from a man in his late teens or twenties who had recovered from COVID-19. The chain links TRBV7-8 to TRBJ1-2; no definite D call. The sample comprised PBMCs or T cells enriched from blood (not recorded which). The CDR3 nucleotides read TGTGCCAGCACACTACGGGGAGGCCGCGGCAGCGGCTACACCTTC. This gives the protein CASTLRGGRGSGYTF.